This T cell receptor (beta chain) stems from a study of CD8 T cells in ankylosing spondylitis. Study results and caveats: It appeared that ankylosing spondylitis blood was characterized by a TCR beta motif of several highly homologous variants.

This clonotype was recorded at least ten times. What it binds is unknown. CDR1 SGHDT and CDR2 YYEEEE come from the germline V gene. V lost 2 bases, J lost 5 bases, and 13 bases lay in between. The CDR3 consists of 14 residues. Making the TCR beta libraries involved quantitative 5'-RACE with molecular barcodes. TCRdb itself ran the 5' RACE reads through MiXCR, one entry per CDR3 protein. Of 200,000 or so distinct CDR3 sequences listed, around a sixth are singletons. V gene TRBV5-6 combines with J gene TRBJ2-5; a weak D match, TRBD1 (6 bases). The TCR originated in a male donor under 30 with ankylosing spondylitis or in good health (not recorded which). Sample: blood, either unsorted or a sorted T cell fraction (not recorded which). DNA of the CDR3: TGTGCCAGCAGCTTTTGGGGGCTCGGGGAGACCCAGTACTTC. Residues: CASSFWGLGETQYF.